This record looks at one T cell receptor (beta chain) sequence and its context. With a much larger clone just one base away, this may be a read error. The CDR3 covers 12 residues. V was shortened by 6 bases and J by 1 base, with 6 bases between the two germline ends. CDR1 and CDR2 (germline): MDHEN, SYDVKM. This record comes from a study of blood T cell repertoires in COVID-19. Sequencing was performed with immunoSEQ multiplex PCR; in TCRdb, only in-frame clones are kept and a portion is missing. The table has some 210,000 clones, roughly four fifths seen once. The receptor was isolated from a woman aged 50 to 60 with active or convalescent COVID-19. The J gene is TRBJ1-1, the V gene TRBV28; D is undetermined. Sequencing input: peripheral blood. The DNA of the CDR3 is TGTGCCAGCAGCCTTAAGAACACTGAAGCTTTCTTT. Translation: CASSLKNTEAFF.